This TCR beta chain comes out of a study of T-cell reconstitution after alpha-beta-depleted transplantation in children. This clonotype ranks as medium-sized (0.01 to 0.1%). The antigen is unknown. The ends lost 10 bases at V and 1 base at J; junction bases unmatched: 9. CDR1 is SGHVS and CDR2 is FNYEAQ in the germline V gene. CDR3 length equals 16 residues. The TCRbeta library was prepared with unique molecular identifiers. From the PCR reads, TCRdb called clonotypes with MiXCR, one entry per CDR3 protein. The sample yields several thousand distinct CDR3 sequences, 14% to 15% seen once. Whole-study results and caveats: Surviving recipient cells, namely T cells and thymic progenitors, were the source of high day-60 TCRbeta diversity in some patients.

The TCR originated in a boy between 10 and 17 years old with acute lymphoblastic leukemia, due to receive a stem cell transplant. The V and J genes are TRBV7-6 and TRBJ2-6; 8 nucleotides line up with TRBD2. Source: PBMCs, taken before TCRalphabeta/CD19-depleted stem cell transplant. CDR3: CATSGAGVSGANVLTF. CDR3 in DNA: TGTGCCACCTCTGGAGCGGGAGTGTCTGGGGCCAACGTCCTGACTTTC.